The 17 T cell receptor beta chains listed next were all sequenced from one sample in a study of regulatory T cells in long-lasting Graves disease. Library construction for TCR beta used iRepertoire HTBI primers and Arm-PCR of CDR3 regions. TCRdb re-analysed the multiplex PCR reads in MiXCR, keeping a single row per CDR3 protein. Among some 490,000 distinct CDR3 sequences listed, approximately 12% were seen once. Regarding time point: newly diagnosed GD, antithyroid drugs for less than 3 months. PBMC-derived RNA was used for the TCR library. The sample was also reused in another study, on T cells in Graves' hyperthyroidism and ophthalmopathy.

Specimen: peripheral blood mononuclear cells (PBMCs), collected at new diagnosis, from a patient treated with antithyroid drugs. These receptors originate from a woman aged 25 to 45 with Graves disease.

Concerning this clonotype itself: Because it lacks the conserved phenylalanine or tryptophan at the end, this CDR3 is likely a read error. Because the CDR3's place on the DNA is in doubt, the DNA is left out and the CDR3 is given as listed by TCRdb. CDR3 amino acids: CASSTLAG. This sequence joins TRBV28 and TRBJ2-5; the table names TRBD2, a call not compared with the DNA. Per germline, CDR1 MDHEN and CDR2 SYDVKM. The CDR3 numbers 8 amino acids, ends counted.

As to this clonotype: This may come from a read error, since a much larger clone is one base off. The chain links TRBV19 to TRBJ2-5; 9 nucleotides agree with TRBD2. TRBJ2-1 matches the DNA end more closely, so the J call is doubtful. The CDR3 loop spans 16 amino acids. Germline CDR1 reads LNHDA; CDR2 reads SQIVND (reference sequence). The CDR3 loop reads CASTSPGGRAYNEQFF. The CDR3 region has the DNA TGTGCCAGTACCTCTCCGGGCGGGAGGGCCTACAATGAGCAGTTCTTC.

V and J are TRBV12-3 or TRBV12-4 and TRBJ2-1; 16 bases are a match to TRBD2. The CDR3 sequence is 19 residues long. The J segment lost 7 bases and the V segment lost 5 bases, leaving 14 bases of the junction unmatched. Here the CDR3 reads CASSTSRGLAGGPRNEQFF. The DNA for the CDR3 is TGTGCCAGCAGTACATCGCGGGGACTAGCGGGAGGGCCAAGGAATGAGCAGTTCTTC.

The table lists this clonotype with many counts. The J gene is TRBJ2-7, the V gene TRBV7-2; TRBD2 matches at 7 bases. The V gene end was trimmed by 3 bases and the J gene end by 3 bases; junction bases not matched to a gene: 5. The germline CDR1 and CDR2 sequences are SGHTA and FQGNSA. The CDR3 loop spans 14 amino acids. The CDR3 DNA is TGTGCCAGCAGCTTGGGGGGGTTAGGCTACGAGCAGTACTTC. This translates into CASSLGGLGYEQYF.

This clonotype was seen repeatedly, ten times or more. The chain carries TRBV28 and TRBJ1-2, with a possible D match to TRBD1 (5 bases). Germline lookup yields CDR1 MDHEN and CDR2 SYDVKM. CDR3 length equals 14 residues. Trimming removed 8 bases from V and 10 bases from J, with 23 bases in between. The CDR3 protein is CASQPGGGVGIYTF. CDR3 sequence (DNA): TGTGCCAGCCAACCCGGGGGTGGGGTGGGTATCTACACCTTC.

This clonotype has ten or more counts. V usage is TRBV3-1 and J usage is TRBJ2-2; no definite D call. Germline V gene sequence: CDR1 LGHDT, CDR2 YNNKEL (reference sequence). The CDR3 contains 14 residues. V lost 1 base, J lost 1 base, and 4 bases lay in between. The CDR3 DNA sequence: TGTGCCAGCAGCCAAGTAGTGAACACCGGGGAGCTGTTTTTT. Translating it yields CASSQVVNTGELFF.

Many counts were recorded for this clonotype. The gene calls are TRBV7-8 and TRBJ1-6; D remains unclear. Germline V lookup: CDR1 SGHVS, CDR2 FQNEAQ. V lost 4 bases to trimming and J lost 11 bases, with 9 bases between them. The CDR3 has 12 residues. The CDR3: CASSSLGAPLHF. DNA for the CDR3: TGTGCCAGCAGCTCGCTTGGAGCACCCCTCCACTTT. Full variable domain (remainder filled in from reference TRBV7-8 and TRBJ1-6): GAGVSQSPRYKVAKRGQDVALRCDPISGHVSLFWYQQALGQGPEFLTYFQNEAQLDKSGLPSDRFFAERPEGSVSTLKIQRTQQEDSAVYLCASSSLGAPLHFGNGTRLTVT.

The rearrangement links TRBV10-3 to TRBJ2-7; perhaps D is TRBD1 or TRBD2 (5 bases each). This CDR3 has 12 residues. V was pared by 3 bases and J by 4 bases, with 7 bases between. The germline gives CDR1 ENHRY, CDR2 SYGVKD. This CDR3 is CAISDGAYEQYF. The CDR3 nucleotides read TGTGCCATCAGTGACGGGGCGTACGAGCAGTACTTC.

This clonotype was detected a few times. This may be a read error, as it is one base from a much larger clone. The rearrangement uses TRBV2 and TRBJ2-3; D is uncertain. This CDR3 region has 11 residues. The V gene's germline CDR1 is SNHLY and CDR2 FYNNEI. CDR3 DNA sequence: TGTGCCAGCAAAGGCGAGGATACGCGGTATTTT. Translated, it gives CASKGEDTRYF.

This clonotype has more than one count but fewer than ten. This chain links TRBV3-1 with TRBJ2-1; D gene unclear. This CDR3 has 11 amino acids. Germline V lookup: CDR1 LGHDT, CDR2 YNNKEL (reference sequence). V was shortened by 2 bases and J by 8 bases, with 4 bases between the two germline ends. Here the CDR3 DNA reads TGTGCCAGCAGCCAAATGTATGAGCAGTTCTTC. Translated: CASSQMYEQFF.

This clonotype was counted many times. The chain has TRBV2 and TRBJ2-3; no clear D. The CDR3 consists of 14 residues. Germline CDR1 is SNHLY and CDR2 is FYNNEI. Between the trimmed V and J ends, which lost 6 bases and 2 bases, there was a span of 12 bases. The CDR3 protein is CASSVQIDTDTQYF. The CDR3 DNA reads TGTGCCAGCAGCGTGCAAATCGACACAGATACGCAGTATTTT. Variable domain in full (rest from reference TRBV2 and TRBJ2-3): EPEVTQTPSHQVTQMGQEVILRCVPISNHLYFYWYRQILGQKVEFLVSFYNNEISEKSEIFDDQFSVERPDGSNFTLKIRSTKLEDSAMYFCASSVQIDTDTQYFGPGTRLTVL.

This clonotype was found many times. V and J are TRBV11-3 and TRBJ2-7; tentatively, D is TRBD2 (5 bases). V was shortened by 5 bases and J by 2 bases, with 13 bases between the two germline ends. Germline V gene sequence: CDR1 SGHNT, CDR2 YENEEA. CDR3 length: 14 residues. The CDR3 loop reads CASSTGQTTYEQYF. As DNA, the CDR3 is TGTGCCAGCAGCACTGGGCAGACTACCTACGAGCAGTACTTC.

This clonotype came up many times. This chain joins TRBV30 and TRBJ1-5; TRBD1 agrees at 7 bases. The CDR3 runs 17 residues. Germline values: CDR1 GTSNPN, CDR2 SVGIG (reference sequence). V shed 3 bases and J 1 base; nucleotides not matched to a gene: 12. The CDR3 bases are TGTGCCTGGAGGGCCCGTAGGGGGCCTGGAAGCAATCAGCCCCAGCATTTT. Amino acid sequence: CAWRARRGPGSNQPQHF.

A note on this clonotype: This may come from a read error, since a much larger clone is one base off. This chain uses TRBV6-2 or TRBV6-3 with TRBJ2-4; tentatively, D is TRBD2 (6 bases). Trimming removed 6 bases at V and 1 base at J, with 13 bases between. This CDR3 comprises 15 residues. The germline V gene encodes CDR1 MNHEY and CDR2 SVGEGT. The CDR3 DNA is TGTGCCAGCAGGCAGATGGAGGGGGCCAAAAACATTCAGTACTTC. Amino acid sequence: CASRQMEGAKNIQYF.

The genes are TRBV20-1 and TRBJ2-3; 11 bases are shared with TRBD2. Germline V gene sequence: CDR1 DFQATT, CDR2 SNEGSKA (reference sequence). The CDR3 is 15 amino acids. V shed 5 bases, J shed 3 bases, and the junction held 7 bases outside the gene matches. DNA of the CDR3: TGCAGTGCTTTGGATAGCGGGAGGGCTACAGATACGCAGTATTTT. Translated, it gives CSALDSGRATDTQYF.

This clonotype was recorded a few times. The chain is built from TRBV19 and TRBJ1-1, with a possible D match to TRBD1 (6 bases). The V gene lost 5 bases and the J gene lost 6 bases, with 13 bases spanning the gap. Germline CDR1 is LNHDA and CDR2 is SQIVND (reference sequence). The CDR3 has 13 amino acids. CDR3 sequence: CASSDRTDPEAFF. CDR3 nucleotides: TGTGCCAGTAGTGATCGGACAGACCCTGAAGCTTTCTTT.

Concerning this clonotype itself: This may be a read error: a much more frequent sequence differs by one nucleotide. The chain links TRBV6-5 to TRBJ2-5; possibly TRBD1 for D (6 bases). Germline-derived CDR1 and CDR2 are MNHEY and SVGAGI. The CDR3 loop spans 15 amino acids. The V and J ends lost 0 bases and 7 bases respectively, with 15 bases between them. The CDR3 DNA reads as TGTGCCAGCAGTTACTCAGGGGGAAGTTCTGGGACCCAGTACTTC. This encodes CASSYSGGSSGTQYF.